This T cell receptor (beta chain) emerged from a study of blood T cell repertoires in COVID-19. Study-wide context: Samples taken during acute and convalescent COVID-19 were collected in the United States, Italy and Spain. PBMCs, B-cell-depleted T cells, or T cells were the source of the cDNA or gDNA that made up the material.

Clones were sequenced by immunoSEQ multiplex PCR, and TCRdb holds only the in-frame ones, with some missing. The table includes 100,000 to 150,000 clones, 79% detected once. This CDR3 is built from 17 residues. The germline V gene has CDR1 SEHNR and CDR2 FQNEAQ (reference sequence). The V gene end was trimmed by 5 bases and the J gene end by 7 bases; junction bases not matched to a gene: 19. The V and J genes are TRBV7-9 and TRBJ1-2; 7 nucleotides align to TRBD1. The TCR comes from a man in his forties with active or convalescent COVID-19. The sample consisted of peripheral blood. CDR3 coding DNA: TGTGCCAGCAGCGCAGACCCAGGACAGGTTTTACCTTTTGGCTACACCTTC. Its protein is CASSADPGQVLPFGYTF.